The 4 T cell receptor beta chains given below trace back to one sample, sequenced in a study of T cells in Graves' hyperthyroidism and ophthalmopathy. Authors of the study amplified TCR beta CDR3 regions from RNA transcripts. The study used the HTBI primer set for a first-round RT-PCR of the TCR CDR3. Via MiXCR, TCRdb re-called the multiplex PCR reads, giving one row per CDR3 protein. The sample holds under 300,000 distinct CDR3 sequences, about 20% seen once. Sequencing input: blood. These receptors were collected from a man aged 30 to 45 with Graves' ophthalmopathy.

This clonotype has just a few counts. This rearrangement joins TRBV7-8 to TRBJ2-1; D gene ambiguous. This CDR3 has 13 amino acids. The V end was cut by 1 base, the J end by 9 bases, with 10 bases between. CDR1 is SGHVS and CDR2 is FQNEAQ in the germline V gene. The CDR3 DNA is TGTGCCAGCAGCTTAGGCGGCCGCGGTGAGCAGTTCTTC. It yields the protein CASSLGGRGEQFF.

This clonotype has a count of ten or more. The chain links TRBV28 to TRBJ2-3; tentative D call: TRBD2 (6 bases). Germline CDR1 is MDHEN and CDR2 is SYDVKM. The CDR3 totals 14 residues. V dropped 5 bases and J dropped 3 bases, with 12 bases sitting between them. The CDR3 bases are TGTGCCAGCAGTCCCGGGGGATTGACAGATACGCAGTATTTT. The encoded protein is CASSPGGLTDTQYF.

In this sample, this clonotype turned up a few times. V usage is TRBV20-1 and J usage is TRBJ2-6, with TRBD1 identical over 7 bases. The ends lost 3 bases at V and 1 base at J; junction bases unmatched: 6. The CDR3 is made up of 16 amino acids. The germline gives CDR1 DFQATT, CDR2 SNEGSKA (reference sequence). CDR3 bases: TGCAGTGCTAGTTCCGGACAGGCATCTGGGGCCAACGTCCTGACTTTC. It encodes CSASSGQASGANVLTF.

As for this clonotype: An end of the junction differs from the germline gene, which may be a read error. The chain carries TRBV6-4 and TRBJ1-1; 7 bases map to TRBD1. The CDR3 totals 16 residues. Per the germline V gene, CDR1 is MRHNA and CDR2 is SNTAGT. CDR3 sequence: CASSRGQWGVNTDAFF. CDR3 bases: TGTGCCAGCAGCCGGGGACAGTGGGGGGTGAACACTGATGCTTTCTTT.